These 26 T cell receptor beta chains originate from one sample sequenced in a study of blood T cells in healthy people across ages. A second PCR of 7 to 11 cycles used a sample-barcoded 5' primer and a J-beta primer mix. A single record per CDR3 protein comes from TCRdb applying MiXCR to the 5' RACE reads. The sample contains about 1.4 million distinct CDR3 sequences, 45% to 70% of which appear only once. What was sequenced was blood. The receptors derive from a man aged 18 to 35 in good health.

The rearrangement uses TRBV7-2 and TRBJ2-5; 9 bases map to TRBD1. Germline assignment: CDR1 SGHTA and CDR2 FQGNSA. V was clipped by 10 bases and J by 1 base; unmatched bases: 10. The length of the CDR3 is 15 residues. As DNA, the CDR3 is TGTGCCACGCAATGGGGGACAGGGACCCAAGAGACCCAGTACTTC. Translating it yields CATQWGTGTQETQYF.

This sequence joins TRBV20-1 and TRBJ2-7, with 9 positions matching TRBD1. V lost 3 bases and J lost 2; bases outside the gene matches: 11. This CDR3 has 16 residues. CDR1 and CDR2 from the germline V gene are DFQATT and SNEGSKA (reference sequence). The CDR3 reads CSASPGTGKEAYEQYF. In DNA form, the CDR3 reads TGCAGTGCTAGTCCCGGGACAGGGAAGGAAGCCTACGAGCAGTACTTC.

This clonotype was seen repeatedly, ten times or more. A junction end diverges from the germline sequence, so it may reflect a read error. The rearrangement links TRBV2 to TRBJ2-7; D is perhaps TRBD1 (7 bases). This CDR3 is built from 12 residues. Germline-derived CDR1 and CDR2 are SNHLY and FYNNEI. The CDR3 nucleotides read TGCGCCAGCAGGGGGGCGACCTACGAGCAGTACTTC. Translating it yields CASRGATYEQYF.

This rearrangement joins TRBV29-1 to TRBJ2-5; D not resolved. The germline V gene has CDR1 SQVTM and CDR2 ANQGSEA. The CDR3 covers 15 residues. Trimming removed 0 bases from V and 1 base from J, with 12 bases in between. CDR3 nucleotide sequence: TGCAGCGTTGAAGATCTCGGGCTTTCCCAAGAGACCCAGTACTTC. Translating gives CSVEDLGLSQETQYF. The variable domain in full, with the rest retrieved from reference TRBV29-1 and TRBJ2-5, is SAVISQKPSRDICQRGTSLTIQCQVDSQVTMMFWYRQQPGQSLTLIATANQGSEATYESGFVIDKFPISRPNLTFSTLTVSNMSPEDSSIYLCSVEDLGLSQETQYFGPGTRLLVL.

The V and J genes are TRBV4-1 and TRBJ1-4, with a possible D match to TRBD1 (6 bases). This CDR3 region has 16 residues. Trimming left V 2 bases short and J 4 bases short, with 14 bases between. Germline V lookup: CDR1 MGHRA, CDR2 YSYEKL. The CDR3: CASSQRGGGINEKLFF. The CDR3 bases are TGCGCCAGCAGCCAACGGGGAGGGGGGATTAATGAAAAACTGTTTTTT.

The CDR3 region has the DNA TGTGCCAGCAGTTTGACAGGGCCCGGTACGCAGTATTTT. Its protein is CASSLTGPGTQYF. The chain carries TRBV27 and TRBJ2-3, with 7 positions matching TRBD1. Germline V lookup: CDR1 MNHEY, CDR2 SMNVEV (reference sequence). The length of the CDR3 is 13 residues. The trim removed 3 bases at V and 8 bases at J, leaving 5 bases unmatched.

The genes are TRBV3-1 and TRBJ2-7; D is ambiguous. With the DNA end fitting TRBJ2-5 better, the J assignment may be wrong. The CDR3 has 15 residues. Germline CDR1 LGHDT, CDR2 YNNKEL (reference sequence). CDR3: CASSLPSTSRKTQYF. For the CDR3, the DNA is TGTGCCAGCAGCCTACCCAGCACGAGTAGGAAGACCCAGTACTTC.

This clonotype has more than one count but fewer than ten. CDR3 region: CASSLMRDWAFF. The CDR3 DNA sequence: TGTGCCAGCAGTTTAATGCGGGACTGGGCGTTCTTC. J is TRBJ2-1 and V is TRBV12-3 or TRBV12-4, with TRBD2 as a possible D gene (6 bases). Trimming removed 2 bases from V and 15 bases from J, with 14 bases in between. CDR3 size: 12 residues.

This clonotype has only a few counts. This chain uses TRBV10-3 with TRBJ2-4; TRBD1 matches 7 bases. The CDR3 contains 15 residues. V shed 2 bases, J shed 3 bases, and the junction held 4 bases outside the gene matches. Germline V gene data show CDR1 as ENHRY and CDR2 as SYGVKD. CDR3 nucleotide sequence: TGTGCCATCAGTGAGCCCGGGGACAGCAAAAACATTCAGTACTTC. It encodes CAISEPGDSKNIQYF.

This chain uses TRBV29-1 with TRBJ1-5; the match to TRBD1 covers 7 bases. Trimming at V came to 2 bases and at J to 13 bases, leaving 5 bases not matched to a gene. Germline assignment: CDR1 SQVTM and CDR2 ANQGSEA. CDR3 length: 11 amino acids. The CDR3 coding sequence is TGCAGCGTTGAAACTGGACAGGTTCAGCATTTT. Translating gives CSVETGQVQHF.

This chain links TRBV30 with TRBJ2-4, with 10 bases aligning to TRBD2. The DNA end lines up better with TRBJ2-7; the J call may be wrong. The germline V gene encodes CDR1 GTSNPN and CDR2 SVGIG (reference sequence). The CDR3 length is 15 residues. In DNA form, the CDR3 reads TGTGCCTGGAGTCCCAAACTAGCGGGATCTTACGAGCAGTACTTC. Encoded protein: CAWSPKLAGSYEQYF.

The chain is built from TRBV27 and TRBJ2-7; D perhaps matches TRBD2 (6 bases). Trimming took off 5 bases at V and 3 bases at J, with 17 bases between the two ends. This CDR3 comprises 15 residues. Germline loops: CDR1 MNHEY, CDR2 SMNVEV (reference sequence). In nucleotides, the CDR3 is TGTGCCAGCAGTATCTCCGGGAGTGCTTTCTACGAGCAGTACTTC. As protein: CASSISGSAFYEQYF.

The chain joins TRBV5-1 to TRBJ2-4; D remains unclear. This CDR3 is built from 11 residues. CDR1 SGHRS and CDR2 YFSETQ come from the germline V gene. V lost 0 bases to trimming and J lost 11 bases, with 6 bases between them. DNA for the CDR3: TGCGCCAGCAGCTTGGAGGGCCTTCAGTACTTC. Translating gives CASSLEGLQYF.

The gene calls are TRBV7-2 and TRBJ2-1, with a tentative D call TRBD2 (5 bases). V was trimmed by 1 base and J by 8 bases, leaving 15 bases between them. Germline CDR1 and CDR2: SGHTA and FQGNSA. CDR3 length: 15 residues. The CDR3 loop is CASSLDSGIPDEQFF. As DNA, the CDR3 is TGTGCCAGCAGCTTAGATTCGGGGATACCTGATGAGCAGTTCTTC.

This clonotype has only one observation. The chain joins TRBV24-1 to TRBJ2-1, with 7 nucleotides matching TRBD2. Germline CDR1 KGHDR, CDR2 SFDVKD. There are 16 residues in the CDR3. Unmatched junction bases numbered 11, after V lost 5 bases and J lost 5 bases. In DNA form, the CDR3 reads TGTGCCACCAGTGGAGCTGGCACTAGCGATGACAATGAGCAGTTCTTC. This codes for CATSGAGTSDDNEQFF.

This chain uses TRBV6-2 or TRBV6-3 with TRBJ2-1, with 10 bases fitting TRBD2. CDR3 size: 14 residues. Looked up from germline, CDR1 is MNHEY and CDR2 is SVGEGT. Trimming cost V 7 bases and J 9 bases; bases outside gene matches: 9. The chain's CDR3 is CASKGLATSSEQFF. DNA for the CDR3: TGTGCCAGCAAGGGACTAGCGACGAGTTCTGAGCAGTTCTTC.

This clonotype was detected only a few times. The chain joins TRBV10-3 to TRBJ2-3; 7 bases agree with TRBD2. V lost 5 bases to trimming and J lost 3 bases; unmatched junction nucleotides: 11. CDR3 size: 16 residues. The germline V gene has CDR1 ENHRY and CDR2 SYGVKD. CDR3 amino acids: CAISPYPGGTTDTQYF. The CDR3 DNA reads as TGTGCCATCAGTCCATATCCGGGGGGTACTACAGATACGCAGTATTTT.

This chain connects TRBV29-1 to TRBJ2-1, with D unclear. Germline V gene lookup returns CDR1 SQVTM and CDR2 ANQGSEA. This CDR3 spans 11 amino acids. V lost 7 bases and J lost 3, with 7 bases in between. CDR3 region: CSAQFYNEQFF. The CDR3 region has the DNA TGCAGCGCTCAGTTCTACAATGAGCAGTTCTTC.

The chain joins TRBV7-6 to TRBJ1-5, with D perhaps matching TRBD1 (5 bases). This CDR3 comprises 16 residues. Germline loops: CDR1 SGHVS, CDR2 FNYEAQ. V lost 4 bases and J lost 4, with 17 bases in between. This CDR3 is CASSSGGTLGNQPQHF. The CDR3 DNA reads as TGTGCCAGCAGCTCCGGTGGGACGCTCGGGAATCAGCCCCAGCATTTT.

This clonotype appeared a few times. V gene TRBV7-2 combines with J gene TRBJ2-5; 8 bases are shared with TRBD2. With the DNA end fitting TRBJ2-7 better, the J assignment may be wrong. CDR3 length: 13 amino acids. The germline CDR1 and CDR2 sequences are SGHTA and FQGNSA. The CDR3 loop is CASSPPGGREQYF. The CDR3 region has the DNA TGTGCCAGCAGCCCCCCGGGGGGGCGCGAGCAGTACTTC.

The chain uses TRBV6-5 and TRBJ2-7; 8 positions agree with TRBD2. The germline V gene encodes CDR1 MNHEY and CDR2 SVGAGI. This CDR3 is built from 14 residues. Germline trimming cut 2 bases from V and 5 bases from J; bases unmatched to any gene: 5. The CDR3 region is CASSYTSGANEQYF. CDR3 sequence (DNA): TGTGCCAGCAGTTACACTAGCGGAGCCAACGAGCAGTACTTC.

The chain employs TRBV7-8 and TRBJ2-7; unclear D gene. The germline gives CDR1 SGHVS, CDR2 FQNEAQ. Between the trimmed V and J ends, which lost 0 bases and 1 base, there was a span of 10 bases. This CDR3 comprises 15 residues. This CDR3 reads CASSLAPDPSYEQYF. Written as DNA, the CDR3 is TGTGCCAGCAGCTTAGCTCCCGATCCGTCCTACGAGCAGTACTTC.

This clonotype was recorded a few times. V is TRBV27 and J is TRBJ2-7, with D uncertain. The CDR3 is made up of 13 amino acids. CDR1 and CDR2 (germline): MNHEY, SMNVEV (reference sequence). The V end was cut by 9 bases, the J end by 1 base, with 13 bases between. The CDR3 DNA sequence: TGTGCCAGTAGTCCATCACAGTCCTACGAGCAGTACTTC. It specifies CASSPSQSYEQYF.

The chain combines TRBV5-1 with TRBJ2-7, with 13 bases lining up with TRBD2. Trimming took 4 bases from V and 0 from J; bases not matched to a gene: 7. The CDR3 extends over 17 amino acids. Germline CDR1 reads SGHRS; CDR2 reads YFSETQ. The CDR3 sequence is CASSVGLAGLLSYEQYF. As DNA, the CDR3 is TGCGCCAGCAGCGTGGGACTAGCGGGACTACTCTCCTACGAGCAGTACTTC. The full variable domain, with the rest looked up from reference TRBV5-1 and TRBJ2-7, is KAGVTQTPRYLIKTRGQQVTLSCSPISGHRSVSWYQQTPGQGLQFLFEYFSETQRNKGNFPGRFSGRQFSNSRSEMNVSTLELGDSALYLCASSVGLAGLLSYEQYFGPGTRLTVT.

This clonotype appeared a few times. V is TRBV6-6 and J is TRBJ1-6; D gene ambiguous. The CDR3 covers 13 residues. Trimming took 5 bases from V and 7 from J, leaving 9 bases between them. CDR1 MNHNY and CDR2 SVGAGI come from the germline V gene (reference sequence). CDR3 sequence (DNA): TGTGCCAGCAGTGCCGGGCGCAATTCACCCCTCCACTTT. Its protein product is CASSAGRNSPLHF.

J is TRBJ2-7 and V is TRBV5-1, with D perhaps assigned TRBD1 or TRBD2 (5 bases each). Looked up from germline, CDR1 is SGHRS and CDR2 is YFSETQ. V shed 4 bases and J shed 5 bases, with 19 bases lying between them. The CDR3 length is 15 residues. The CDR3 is CASSHPGRTYHEQYF. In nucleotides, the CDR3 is TGCGCCAGCAGCCACCCGGGACGAACGTACCACGAGCAGTACTTC.